A selection of T cell receptor beta chains follows, all from one sample in a study of naive and memory T cell subsets. TCRdb re-analysed the UMI-ligation and nested PCR reads in MiXCR, keeping a single row per CDR3 protein. The table has 98,000 or so distinct CDR3 sequences, about 10% seen once. Sequencing was performed on naive CD4+ T cells from blood. These receptors all stem from a human donor in good health. Both conserved end residues are part of each CDR3. The D gene is left open where the match is weak. Size is stated for part of the rows, as once, few or many counts, or as a class when the clone is expanded.

many	NA	TRBV7-9	TRBJ2-1	TGTGCCAGCAGCGCAGGGGGGTACAATGAGCAGTTCTTC	CASSAGGYNEQFF
many	NA	TRBV7-9	TRBJ2-3	TGTGCCAGCAGCTCCCGGAGGTACGACAAATCAGATACGCAGTATTTT	CASSSRRYDKSDTQYF
few	NA	TRBV29-1	TRBJ1-6	TGCAGCGTTGTACAGGTCAATTCACCCCTCCACTTT	CSVVQVNSPLHF
NA	TRBD2	TRBV20-1	TRBJ2-7	TGCAGTGCTAGTCCGGGACTAGCGGGGGGGCTCTCCTACGAGCAGTACTTC	CSASPGLAGGLSYEQYF
many	TRBD1	TRBV29-1	TRBJ1-6	TGCAGCGTTACAAAATTGGGGCAGGGGGATTCACCCCTCCACTTT	CSVTKLGQGDSPLHF
many	NA	TRBV7-2	TRBJ2-3	TGTGCCAGCAGCTTAATGTATTGGGGTCTGCCTGAGGATACGCAGTATTTT	CASSLMYWGLPEDTQYF
few	NA	TRBV18	TRBJ1-1	TGTGCCAGCTCAGCTATTACAGGGTCGGGAAGCACTGAAGCTTTCTTT	CASSAITGSGSTEAFF
NA	TRBD2	TRBV9	TRBJ2-5	TGTGCCAGCAGCCCCGGGACTAGCGGGAGTGAAGAGACCCAGTACTTC	CASSPGTSGSEETQYF
few	NA	TRBV18	TRBJ2-1	TGTGCCAGCTCCCAGATCGACAGTGGTGAGCAGTTCTTC	CASSQIDSGEQFF
many	TRBD1	TRBV10-3	TRBJ2-7	TGTGCCATCAGTGAAGGGACAGTCTCCTACGAGCAGTACTTC	CAISEGTVSYEQYF
once	NA	TRBV18	TRBJ2-3	TGTGCCAGCTCACGACGTAGCGGATCTACTAGCACAGATACGCAGTATTTT	CASSRRSGSTSTDTQYF
NA	NA	TRBV7-2	TRBJ2-7	TGTGCCAGCAGCTCCATGGATGGACGAAATAACGAGCAGTACTTC	CASSSMDGRNNEQYF
NA	NA	TRBV28	TRBJ1-2	TGTGCCAGCAGTTTTCGCAGGCGACTCTATGGCTACACCTTC	CASSFRRRLYGYTF
many	TRBD1	TRBV4-3	TRBJ2-3	TGCGCCAGCAGCCCCGGAGACAGGGGTTCCACAGATACGCAGTATTTT	CASSPGDRGSTDTQYF
once	NA	TRBV4-3	TRBJ1-4	TGCGCCAGCAGCCTACTACTGGGGGCTAATGAAAAACTGTTTTTT	CASSLLLGANEKLFF
NA	NA	TRBV7-9	TRBJ2-2	TGTGCCGGGGGCGTTGGATTGGCGGCCGGGGAGCTGTTTTTT	CAGGVGLAAGELFF
few	TRBD1	TRBV28	TRBJ1-5	TGTGCCAGCAGTTCCCATAAAGGACAGGCTAGCAATCAGCCCCAGCATTTT	CASSSHKGQASNQPQHF
many	NA	TRBV25-1	TRBJ2-3	TGTGCCAGCAGTGATGGGGCACACACAGATACGCAGTATTTT	CASSDGAHTDTQYF
NA	NA	TRBV23-1	TRBJ2-5	TGCGCCAGCAGTCAATCAGGGTCACCGGACCCAGAGACCCAGTACTTC	CASSQSGSPDPETQYF
NA	NA	TRBV7-2	TRBJ2-6	TGTGCCAGCAGCTCCCGGGGGACAGTAAGCTCTGGGGCCAACGTCCTGACTTTC	CASSSRGTVSSGANVLTF
few	NA	TRBV7-2	TRBJ2-2	TGTGCCAGCAGCTTAGGTGCCCACACCGGGGAGCTGTTTTTT	CASSLGAHTGELFF
NA	TRBD1	TRBV6-2/TRBV6-3	TRBJ1-1	TGTGCCAGCAGCAACAGGGGGCGTGGGACTGAAGCTTTCTTT	CASSNRGRGTEAFF
many	TRBD1	TRBV29-1	TRBJ2-4	TGCAGCGTTGTAGGGACAGGCGGGAACATTCAGTACTTC	CSVVGTGGNIQYF
many	NA	TRBV7-9	TRBJ2-7	TGTGCCAGCAGCTCCCCAGGGACCATCTCCTACGAGCAGTACTTC	CASSSPGTISYEQYF
few	TRBD1	TRBV18	TRBJ2-7	TGTGCCAGCTCACGGACAGGGGTCGACGAGCAGTACTTC	CASSRTGVDEQYF
NA	TRBD1	TRBV6-2/TRBV6-3	TRBJ2-5	TGTGCCAGCAGTGACTTGGGACAGGTTTGGGAGACCCAGTACTTC	CASSDLGQVWETQYF
few	NA	TRBV12-3/TRBV12-4	TRBJ2-7	TGTGCCAGCAGTTTACTCGGGGGATCCTACGAGCAGTACTTC	CASSLLGGSYEQYF
few	NA	TRBV19	TRBJ1-5	TGTGCCAGTAGTCTCCAAGACTTGTTGGGCAAAGCCCAGCATTTT	CASSLQDLLGKAQHF
NA	TRBD1	TRBV15	TRBJ2-7	TGTGCCACCAGCAGAGGTTTAACAGGGGTCTACTACGAGCAGTACTTC	CATSRGLTGVYYEQYF
NA	TRBD1	TRBV12-3/TRBV12-4	TRBJ1-2	TGTGCCAGCAGTTACCAGGGGGCGAATGGCTACACCTTC	CASSYQGANGYTF
NA	NA	TRBV29-1	TRBJ2-2	TGCAGCGCGGGTTTCGGGGTGGGGCTGTTTTTT	CSAGFGVGLFF
NA	TRBD1	TRBV5-6	TRBJ2-7	TGTGCCAGCAGCGATTGGGGACAGGGGGCCTCCTACGAGCAGTACTTC	CASSDWGQGASYEQYF
NA	TRBD1	TRBV20-1	TRBJ1-1	TGCAGTGCTAGAGTGACAGGGGGCTGGGGTGCTGAAGCTTTCTTT	CSARVTGGWGAEAFF
few	NA	TRBV30	TRBJ1-6	TGTGCCTGGAGTGTCGTTAATTCACCCCTCCACTTT	CAWSVVNSPLHF
few	TRBD1	TRBV18	TRBJ1-3	TGTGCCAGCTCACCAATAAGGACAGGAGAGGGAAACACCATATATTTT	CASSPIRTGEGNTIYF